One and the same sample provided the 29 T cell receptor beta chains below, sequenced in a study of blood T cell repertoires in COVID-19. Some clones are missing from TCRdb's copy, which holds only in-frame ones; the method was immunoSEQ multiplex PCR. The sample includes about 160,000 clones, roughly nine tenths of them seen just once. Sequencing was carried out using peripheral blood. These receptor sequences come from a man aged 18-30 years with COVID-19, enrolled during active disease.

The rearrangement uses TRBV30 and TRBJ2-7; D unresolved. Trimming stripped 2 bases from V and 1 base from J, with 6 bases between. Germline V gene data show CDR1 as GTSNPN and CDR2 as SVGIG (reference sequence). CDR3 size: 12 residues. CDR3 sequence reads: CAWSSTSYEQYF. The CDR3 DNA sequence: TGTGCCTGGAGTTCTACTTCCTACGAGCAGTACTTC.

This sequence joins TRBV24-1 and TRBJ1-1; D remains ambiguous. The CDR3 sequence is 12 residues long. The V end was cut by 10 bases, the J end by 2 bases, with 10 bases between. The germline CDR1 and CDR2 sequences are KGHDR and SFDVKD. CDR3 sequence reads: CATGDPNTEAFF. DNA of the CDR3: TGTGCCACTGGAGATCCCAACACTGAAGCTTTCTTT.

This chain connects TRBV28 to TRBJ1-3; D might be TRBD1 (6 bases). The V gene's germline CDR1 is MDHEN and CDR2 SYDVKM. With 1 base removed from V and 1 base from J, the gap between germline ends came to 17 bases. CDR3 size: 18 residues. CDR3 sequence (DNA): TGTGCCAGCAGTTTATCAGGGCAACCCACAGGGTCTGGAAACACCATATATTTT. It codes for CASSLSGQPTGSGNTIYF.

The chain carries TRBV6-5 and TRBJ2-1; 12 bases are shared with TRBD2. CDR3 length: 15 residues. CDR1 is MNHEY and CDR2 is SVGAGI in the germline V gene. The ends lost 2 bases at V and 6 bases at J; junction bases unmatched: 2. CDR3 DNA sequence: TGTGCCAGCAGTTACACTAGCGGGAGGTCCAATGAGCAGTTCTTC. Its translation is CASSYTSGRSNEQFF.

This clone was observed a handful of times. The J gene is TRBJ2-7, the V gene TRBV29-1; TRBD2 matches at 10 bases. The length of the CDR3 is 15 residues. V lost 7 bases to trimming and J lost 0 bases; unmatched junction nucleotides: 9. Looked up from germline, CDR1 is SQVTM and CDR2 is ANQGSEA. The CDR3 DNA follows: TGCAGCGAGGTCATTAGCGGGAGGCTCTCCTACGAGCAGTACTTC. This gives the protein CSEVISGRLSYEQYF.

This sequence joins TRBV6-5 and TRBJ2-6, with D maybe TRBD1 (6 bases). CDR1 and CDR2 from the germline V gene are MNHEY and SVGAGI. The CDR3 runs to 15 residues. V shed 5 bases and J shed 0 bases, with 8 bases lying between them. Here the CDR3 DNA reads TGTGCCAGCAGTACAGGGAGCTCTGGGGCCAACGTCCTGACTTTC. Its translation is CASSTGSSGANVLTF.

This clone is a singleton in its sample. The chain employs TRBV27 and TRBJ2-1; 7 bases match TRBD2. In germline, CDR1 is MNHEY, CDR2 SMNVEV (reference sequence). The ends lost 2 bases at V and 4 bases at J; junction bases unmatched: 2. The CDR3 spans 14 residues. For the CDR3, the DNA is TGTGCCAGCAGTTTAACGGGGGGTTACAATGAGCAGTTCTTC. It encodes CASSLTGGYNEQFF.

This chain links TRBV6-5 with TRBJ1-5; the match to TRBD1 covers 9 bases. CDR3 size: 14 residues. Per the germline V gene, CDR1 is MNHEY and CDR2 is SVGAGI. J lost 6 bases, V lost 5 bases, and 5 bases had no gene match. The CDR3 DNA reads TGTGCCAGCAGTCTAACAGGGGGCGGTCAGCCCCAGCATTTT. As protein: CASSLTGGGQPQHF.

This chain links TRBV18 with TRBJ2-2; D might be TRBD1 (6 bases). The CDR3 loop spans 13 amino acids. The V gene lost 4 bases and the J gene lost 8 bases, with 11 bases spanning the gap. Per the germline V gene, CDR1 is KGHSH and CDR2 is LQKENI. CDR3 nucleotides: TGTGCCAGCTCACTTGGGACACCTGGGGAGCTGTTTTTT. Amino acid sequence: CASSLGTPGELFF.

The chain carries TRBV27 and TRBJ2-1; D may be TRBD2 (6 bases). This CDR3 spans 15 amino acids. V was clipped by 8 bases and J by 0 bases, with 14 bases between them. CDR1 is MNHEY, CDR2 SMNVEV, per germline (reference sequence). CDR3 in amino acids: CASLRDLSSYNEQFF. In nucleotides, the CDR3 is TGTGCCAGCCTCCGGGACTTAAGCTCCTACAATGAGCAGTTCTTC.

The chain employs TRBV19 and TRBJ1-1, with a weak D call TRBD1 (6 bases). The germline V and J ends were trimmed by 4 bases and 1 base, with 10 bases remaining between them. Germline CDR1 is LNHDA and CDR2 is SQIVND (reference sequence). The CDR3 consists of 14 residues. The CDR3 protein is CASSRGGKNTEAFF. CDR3 in DNA: TGTGCCAGTAGTAGGGGGGGCAAGAACACTGAAGCTTTCTTT.

CDR3 nucleotide sequence: TGTGCCAGCAGCGCCAGGGGGCCCGAGCAGTACTTC. Residues: CASSARGPEQYF. The rearrangement links TRBV5-5 to TRBJ2-7; 8 bases are shared with TRBD1. V shed 4 bases, J shed 6 bases, and the junction held 3 bases outside the gene matches. This CDR3 has 12 amino acids. Germline CDR1 SGHKS, CDR2 YYEKEE (reference sequence).

J is TRBJ2-2 and V is TRBV5-1, with a tentative D call TRBD2 (5 bases). The CDR3 has 18 residues. Trimming took off 0 bases at V and 3 bases at J, with 18 bases between the two ends. CDR1 SGHRS and CDR2 YFSETQ come from the germline V gene. DNA for the CDR3: TGCGCCAGCAGCTTGGCCTCTACCGGGAATATAGACACCGGGGAGCTGTTTTTT. Its protein is CASSLASTGNIDTGELFF.

The V call is TRBV4-1, the J call TRBJ2-3; 9 positions match TRBD2. CDR3 size: 14 residues. Trimming cost V 5 bases and J 8 bases; bases outside gene matches: 8. Germline lookup yields CDR1 MGHRA and CDR2 YSYEKL. The CDR3 loop is CASSGLAIAGTQYF. For the CDR3, the DNA is TGCGCCAGCAGCGGACTAGCGATCGCGGGTACGCAGTATTTT.

The chain uses TRBV9 and TRBJ2-1, with 7 bases lining up with TRBD1. V shed 0 bases, J shed 3 bases, and the junction held 3 bases outside the gene matches. Germline CDR1 SGDLS, CDR2 YYNGEE. The CDR3 consists of 15 residues. CDR3 in amino acids: CASSVGGGVYNEQFF. The CDR3 DNA reads TGTGCCAGCAGCGTAGGAGGGGGCGTCTACAATGAGCAGTTCTTC.

The gene calls are TRBV4-1 and TRBJ2-2; 9 positions agree with TRBD2. J was trimmed by 4 bases and V by 5 bases; bases with no gene match: 14. This CDR3 contains 18 residues. The V gene's germline CDR1 is MGHRA and CDR2 YSYEKL. CDR3 in DNA: TGCGCCAGCAGCTGGGTTCGAGCGGGAGGTCGAGGCACCGGGGAGCTGTTTTTT. Translation: CASSWVRAGGRGTGELFF.

This chain joins TRBV27 and TRBJ2-6; D ambiguous. Germline values: CDR1 MNHEY, CDR2 SMNVEV (reference sequence). Trimming removed 8 bases from V and 2 bases from J, with 10 bases in between. This CDR3 comprises 14 residues. CDR3 DNA: TGTGCCAGCGGTGCCGCGGCTGGGGCCAACGTCCTGACTTTC. As protein: CASGAAAGANVLTF.

The chain carries TRBV5-1 and TRBJ2-5; possibly TRBD2 for D (6 bases). The CDR3 runs 14 residues. V lost 0 bases and J lost 5, with 11 bases in between. Germline V gives CDR1 SGHRS, CDR2 YFSETQ. The CDR3 region is CASSLVLAWETQYF. In DNA, the CDR3 is TGCGCCAGCAGCTTGGTACTAGCATGGGAGACCCAGTACTTC.

This clone was detected once. The chain carries TRBV9 and TRBJ2-6; 10 bases are a match to TRBD1. Germline CDR1 is SGDLS and CDR2 is YYNGEE. V lost 0 bases to trimming and J lost 0 bases; unmatched junction nucleotides: 6. The CDR3 has 19 amino acids. In DNA, the CDR3 is TGTGCCAGCAGCGTAGTATCAAGGGACAGGGGCTCTGGGGCCAACGTCCTGACTTTC. It encodes CASSVVSRDRGSGANVLTF.

This clone was detected only once. This chain joins TRBV11-2 and TRBJ2-7; TRBD2 aligns across 7 bases. CDR3 length: 15 residues. The V gene end was trimmed by 0 bases and the J gene end by 3 bases; junction bases not matched to a gene: 5. CDR1 SGHAT and CDR2 FQNNGV come from the germline V gene. DNA for the CDR3: TGTGCCAGCAGCTTAGACGGGAGGACCCGCTACGAGCAGTACTTC. Its translation: CASSLDGRTRYEQYF.

The chain employs TRBV7-3 and TRBJ2-1, with TRBD2 matching over 12 bases. J was trimmed by 4 bases and V by 2 bases; bases with no gene match: 6. The CDR3 consists of 17 residues. Germline CDR1 reads SGHTA; CDR2 reads FQGTGA. This chain's CDR3 is CASSLRPGTSGYNEQFF. The CDR3 coding sequence is TGTGCCAGCAGCTTACGTCCCGGGACTAGCGGGTACAATGAGCAGTTCTTC.

This chain uses TRBV7-2 with TRBJ2-7; 14 bases fit TRBD2. With V trimmed by 5 bases and J by 2 bases, 11 bases remained unmatched. Germline CDR1 and CDR2: SGHTA and FQGNSA. The CDR3 extends over 18 amino acids. CDR3 region: CASSRAGTSGSIPYEQYF. Here the CDR3 DNA reads TGTGCCAGCAGCCGCGCCGGGACTAGCGGGAGTATACCCTACGAGCAGTACTTC. Supplemented by reference TRBV7-2 and TRBJ2-7, the full variable domain reads GAGVSQSPSNKVTEKGKDVELRCDPISGHTALYWYRQSLGQGLEFLIYFQGNSAPDKSGLPSDRFSAERTGGSVSTLTIQRTQQEDSAVYLCASSRAGTSGSIPYEQYFGPGTRLTVT.

In its sample, this clone was seen a few times. The chain joins TRBV5-1 to TRBJ2-1; D is uncertain. Germline V gene lookup returns CDR1 SGHRS and CDR2 YFSETQ. V was trimmed by 1 base and J by 9 bases, leaving 11 bases between them. This CDR3 is built from 13 residues. The CDR3 is CASSLRSGREQFF. CDR3 coding DNA: TGCGCCAGCAGCTTGAGGAGTGGCCGTGAGCAGTTCTTC.

The gene calls are TRBV24-1 and TRBJ2-1; tentative D call: TRBD2 (6 bases). There are 16 residues in the CDR3. V was trimmed by 1 base and J by 4 bases, leaving 13 bases between them. Germline lookup yields CDR1 KGHDR and CDR2 SFDVKD. The CDR3, as DNA: TGTGCCACCAGTGATTTAGGTAGCGGAGGATACAATGAGCAGTTCTTC. Amino acid sequence: CATSDLGSGGYNEQFF.

The table lists this clone with a count of one. The J gene is TRBJ1-2, the V gene TRBV24-1; no definite D call. The CDR3 sequence is 15 residues long. V was clipped by 1 base and J by 6 bases, with 14 bases between them. Per the germline V gene, CDR1 is KGHDR and CDR2 is SFDVKD. Here the CDR3 reads CATSDFGGGRDGYTF. CDR3 DNA: TGTGCCACCAGTGATTTTGGAGGAGGGAGGGATGGCTACACCTTC.

The chain recombines TRBV28 with TRBJ2-3; TRBD2 agrees at 9 bases. Germline CDR1 reads MDHEN; CDR2 reads SYDVKM. The CDR3 sequence is 17 residues long. The V segment lost 8 bases and the J segment 4 bases; nucleotides outside the gene matches: 16. The CDR3 DNA is TGTGCCAGCCAAAAGGGGGCGGGAGGGCATGTTGCAGATACGCAGTATTTT. It is translated as CASQKGAGGHVADTQYF.

The chain has TRBV28 and TRBJ1-1, with 8 bases fitting TRBD1. Losses at the gene ends were 5 bases for V and 5 bases for J; bases not matched to a gene: 7. The V gene's germline CDR1 is MDHEN and CDR2 SYDVKM. This CDR3 has 14 residues. CDR3 loop: CASSPHRGGTEAFF. The DNA of the CDR3 is TGTGCCAGCAGTCCGCACAGGGGGGGAACTGAAGCTTTCTTT.

The gene calls are TRBV5-1 and TRBJ2-3, with TRBD2 matching 12 bases. The germline V gene has CDR1 SGHRS and CDR2 YFSETQ. V was pared by 4 bases and J by 4 bases, with 7 bases of the junction left unmatched. This CDR3 spans 16 amino acids. CDR3 loop: CASSPWTSGTADTQYF. The CDR3, as DNA: TGCGCCAGCAGCCCCTGGACTAGCGGGACGGCAGATACGCAGTATTTT.

The J gene is TRBJ2-6, the V gene TRBV18, with TRBD1 identical over 10 bases. The CDR3 sequence is 18 residues long. Germline lookup yields CDR1 KGHSH and CDR2 LQKENI. V lost 1 base and J lost 2; bases outside the gene matches: 5. The CDR3 is CASSPLGQGLAGANVLTF. The CDR3 region has the DNA TGTGCCAGCTCACCACTGGGACAGGGGTTGGCTGGGGCCAACGTCCTGACTTTC.